This passage covers 15 T cell receptor beta chains from one sample sequenced in a study of blood T cell repertoires in COVID-19. The method was immunoSEQ multiplex PCR; TCRdb's version includes in-frame clones alone and lacks a portion of them. The sample holds 450,000 or so clones, roughly 88% seen once. The sample was PBMCs or T cells enriched from blood (not recorded which). The receptors derive from a man between 18 and 29 years old who had recovered from COVID-19.

This clone was counted a few times. The chain is built from TRBV4-1 and TRBJ1-2, with D unclear. There are 14 residues in the CDR3. CDR1 is MGHRA, CDR2 YSYEKL, per germline. Trimming removed 0 bases at V and 2 bases at J, with 7 bases between. CDR3 region: CASSQDPFNYGYTF. Written as DNA, the CDR3 is TGCGCCAGCAGCCAAGATCCCTTCAACTATGGCTACACCTTC.

This sequence joins TRBV27 and TRBJ2-7; 9 positions agree with TRBD2. CDR1 and CDR2 from the germline V gene are MNHEY and SMNVEV (reference sequence). Losses at the gene ends were 6 bases for V and 1 base for J; bases not matched to a gene: 7. This CDR3 contains 15 residues. The CDR3 nucleotides read TGTGCCAGCAGAAGCGGCGGGAGGGTTTCCTACGAGCAGTACTTC. This gives the protein CASRSGGRVSYEQYF.

On this clone itself: At one of its ends the junction is not consistent with the germline gene, which may arise from a read error. The chain links TRBV23-1 to TRBJ2-5; D assignment may be TRBD1 or TRBD2 (8 bases each). TRBV23-1 counts as an open reading frame of uncertain function. The CDR3 extends over 17 amino acids. CDR3 nucleotide sequence: TGCTCCAGGGGGCGAGGCGGGAGGCTTGCGTACCAAGAGACCCAGTACTTC. This translates into CSRGRGGRLAYQETQYF.

The CDR3 region has the DNA TGCGCCAGCAGCCCGACGACAGGGTCGGGTGGCTACACCTTC. It specifies CASSPTTGSGGYTF. The chain combines TRBV4-1 with TRBJ1-2, with 7 bases fitting TRBD1. The germline V gene encodes CDR1 MGHRA and CDR2 YSYEKL. Germline trimming cut 4 bases from V and 7 bases from J; bases unmatched to any gene: 9. This CDR3 contains 14 residues.

This rearrangement joins TRBV5-1 to TRBJ1-6; 8 bases match TRBD1. The J segment lost 8 bases and the V segment lost 2 bases, leaving 6 bases of the junction unmatched. This CDR3 has 15 amino acids. From germline, CDR1 is SGHRS and CDR2 YFSETQ. The CDR3 region is CASSLGQGLYSPLHF. CDR3 nucleotide sequence: TGCGCCAGCAGCTTAGGACAGGGCCTGTATTCACCCCTCCACTTT.

The rearrangement links TRBV25-1 to TRBJ1-6; D perhaps matches TRBD1 (6 bases). Germline V CDR1 and CDR2: MGHDK, SYGVNS. Between the trimmed V and J ends, which lost 6 bases and 4 bases, there was a span of 13 bases. CDR3 length: 15 amino acids. CDR3 bases: TGTGCCAGCAGGGACAGCCCCTTTTATAATTCACCCCTCCACTTT. Encoded protein: CASRDSPFYNSPLHF.

The chain recombines TRBV27 with TRBJ1-5, with TRBD1 matching 7 bases. The CDR3 loop spans 15 amino acids. The J segment lost 8 bases and the V segment lost 6 bases, leaving 13 bases of the junction unmatched. Germline lookup yields CDR1 MNHEY and CDR2 SMNVEV (reference sequence). The CDR3 bases are TGTGCCAGCAGGGGCCGGGACAGAGGAATTGAGCCCCAGCATTTT. Amino acids: CASRGRDRGIEPQHF.

The chain uses TRBV29-1 and TRBJ1-2, with D possibly TRBD1 on 6 matching bases. Germline V lookup: CDR1 SQVTM, CDR2 ANQGSEA. This CDR3 spans 12 amino acids. V shed 7 bases and J shed 7 bases, with 16 bases lying between them. The CDR3 protein is CSASEGVGGYTF. Here the CDR3 DNA reads TGCAGCGCGTCTGAGGGGGTTGGTGGCTACACCTTC.

The chain is built from TRBV29-1 and TRBJ1-2; D may be TRBD1 (6 bases). This CDR3 spans 15 amino acids. Per germline, CDR1 SQVTM and CDR2 ANQGSEA. The CDR3 nucleotides are TGCACAACGTGGACTTACAAAGGGGGTAACTATGGCTACACCTTC. This gives the protein CTTWTYKGGNYGYTF. The entire variable domain, with the rest obtained from reference TRBV29-1 and TRBJ1-2, is as follows: SAVISQKPSRDICQRGTSLTIQCQVDSQVTMMFWYRQQPGQSLTLIATANQGSEATYESGFVIDKFPISRPNLTFSTLTVSNMSPEDSSIYLCTTWTYKGGNYGYTFGSGTRLTVV.

The genes are TRBV28 and TRBJ1-5; possible D gene TRBD1, 5 bases. From germline, CDR1 is MDHEN and CDR2 SYDVKM. There are 15 residues in the CDR3. V was pared by 5 bases and J by 7 bases, with 18 bases between. CDR3 in DNA: TGTGCCAGCAGTCCCGCCGGGGGTACGGTCCAGCCCCAGCATTTT. Protein sequence: CASSPAGGTVQPQHF.

The J gene is TRBJ2-3, the V gene TRBV5-1; a weak D match, TRBD2 (5 bases). The CDR3 spans 14 residues. Germline V gene data show CDR1 as SGHRS and CDR2 as YFSETQ. V was trimmed by 4 bases and J by 6 bases, leaving 15 bases between them. The CDR3 DNA is TGCGCCAGCAGCATTGGAGTCGGGGAGGATACGCAGTATTTT. Encoded protein: CASSIGVGEDTQYF.

The J gene is TRBJ2-1, the V gene TRBV9; tentatively, D is TRBD2 (7 bases). This CDR3 is built from 17 residues. Trimming took 4 bases from V and 0 from J, leaving 17 bases between them. CDR1 and CDR2 from the germline V gene are SGDLS and YYNGEE. CDR3 sequence: CASSPTGGHSSYNEQFF. CDR3 in DNA: TGTGCCAGCAGCCCCACGGGGGGACATAGCTCCTACAATGAGCAGTTCTTC.

This clone showed up just a few times. This chain uses TRBV7-2 with TRBJ2-7; 10 positions agree with TRBD1. The CDR3 has 14 amino acids. Germline assignment: CDR1 SGHTA and CDR2 FQGNSA. V gave up 4 bases and J gave up 4 bases; unmatched junction bases: 4. CDR3 bases: TGTGCCAGCAGCTCAAGACAGGGGGCTTACGAGCAGTACTTC. Protein sequence: CASSSRQGAYEQYF.

The rearrangement links TRBV2 to TRBJ1-1; 10 positions match TRBD1. The germline V gene encodes CDR1 SNHLY and CDR2 FYNNEI. J gave up 6 bases and V 6 bases, and 4 bases lay outside the gene matches. The length of the CDR3 is 13 residues. The CDR3 reads CASSPTGGSEAFF. CDR3 sequence (DNA): TGTGCCAGCAGCCCGACAGGGGGCTCTGAAGCTTTCTTT.

V is TRBV2 and J is TRBJ2-5; 7 bases map to TRBD1. With V trimmed by 7 bases and J by 3 bases, 5 bases remained unmatched. This CDR3 is 13 amino acids long. CDR1 is SNHLY and CDR2 is FYNNEI in the germline V gene. In DNA, the CDR3 is TGTGCCAGCAACAGGGGTGCCGAAGAGACCCAGTACTTC. Translated, it gives CASNRGAEETQYF.